The 7 T cell receptor beta chains below were found in one sample sequenced in a study of OX40 agonist ivuxolimab in advanced cancers. Libraries were constructed by the immunoSEQ multiplex PCR assay. TCRdb holds this immuneACCESS table with in-frame rearrangements only. Some clones are missing; in checked studies, unresolved V genes explain under half, and the rest has no known cause. The sample table records about 76,000 clones; about 88% of these occur just once. The ten biggest clones cover 2% to 3% of the sample. Sequenced here: CD4+ or CD8+ T cells sorted from blood, sampled in a trial of the OX40 agonist ivuxolimab. The receptors were sampled from an adult with an advanced solid tumor such as melanoma, head and neck, liver or kidney cancer.

This clone was seen more than once but under ten times. This rearrangement joins TRBV7-2 to TRBJ1-1; D is undetermined. The CDR3 extends over 14 amino acids. V lost 1 base and J lost 1, with 7 bases in between. The germline CDR1 and CDR2 sequences are SGHTA and FQGNSA. The CDR3 protein is CASSLVSKNTEAFF. The DNA of the CDR3 is TGTGCCAGCAGCTTAGTGTCGAAGAACACTGAAGCTTTCTTT.

The chain carries TRBV5-1 and TRBJ2-2, with 7 positions matching TRBD1. With V trimmed by 3 bases and J by 4 bases, 9 bases remained unmatched. Germline values: CDR1 SGHRS, CDR2 YFSETQ. The CDR3 covers 16 residues. DNA of the CDR3: TGCGCCAGCAGCTCGAGGACAGGCTCGGGCACCGGGGAGCTGTTTTTT. Translation gives CASSSRTGSGTGELFF. Filled out from reference TRBV5-1 and TRBJ2-2, the complete variable domain reads KAGVTQTPRYLIKTRGQQVTLSCSPISGHRSVSWYQQTPGQGLQFLFEYFSETQRNKGNFPGRFSGRQFSNSRSEMNVSTLELGDSALYLCASSSRTGSGTGELFFGEGSRLTVL.

The chain recombines TRBV18 with TRBJ1-5, with TRBD1 matching over 7 bases. The CDR3 is 14 residues long. CDR1 and CDR2 from the germline V gene are KGHSH and LQKENI. V lost 3 bases, J lost 4 bases, and 3 bases stayed unmatched. The CDR3 nucleotides are TGTGCCAGCTCACCCAGACAGGGAAATCAGCCCCAGCATTTT. The encoded protein is CASSPRQGNQPQHF.

This rearrangement joins TRBV5-5 to TRBJ2-3; TRBD2 matches 8 bases. V shed 3 bases, J shed 2 bases, and the junction held 8 bases outside the gene matches. The CDR3 consists of 16 residues. The germline V gene has CDR1 SGHKS and CDR2 YYEKEE (reference sequence). The CDR3 nucleotides are TGTGCCAGCAGCTCCGGGGCGGGGGGCCCCACAGATACGCAGTATTTT. This sequence encodes CASSSGAGGPTDTQYF.

The chain couples TRBV28 to TRBJ1-5, with D possibly matching TRBD1 (6 bases). Germline V CDR1 and CDR2: MDHEN, SYDVKM. This CDR3 is built from 15 residues. V lost 6 bases to trimming and J lost 4 bases, with 16 bases between them. The CDR3 loop is CASSGTGRGNQPQHF. CDR3 coding DNA: TGTGCCAGCAGCGGAACAGGGAGGGGGAATCAGCCCCAGCATTTT.

This chain joins TRBV7-9 and TRBJ2-6, with D unclear. The germline CDR1 and CDR2 sequences are SEHNR and FQNEAQ (reference sequence). The CDR3 runs 15 residues. Trimming removed 5 bases from V and 2 bases from J, with 10 bases in between. The CDR3 loop reads CASSPGSPGANVLTF. In DNA form, the CDR3 reads TGTGCCAGCAGCCCGGGCAGCCCTGGGGCCAACGTCCTGACTTTC.

The chain uses TRBV11-2 and TRBJ2-3; D unresolved. The CDR3 length is 12 residues. The germline CDR1 and CDR2 sequences are SGHAT and FQNNGV. V lost 5 bases to trimming and J lost 7 bases, with 10 bases between them. CDR3 DNA sequence: TGTGCCAGCAGCCCCGACTCCTATACGCAGTATTTT. Its translation: CASSPDSYTQYF.